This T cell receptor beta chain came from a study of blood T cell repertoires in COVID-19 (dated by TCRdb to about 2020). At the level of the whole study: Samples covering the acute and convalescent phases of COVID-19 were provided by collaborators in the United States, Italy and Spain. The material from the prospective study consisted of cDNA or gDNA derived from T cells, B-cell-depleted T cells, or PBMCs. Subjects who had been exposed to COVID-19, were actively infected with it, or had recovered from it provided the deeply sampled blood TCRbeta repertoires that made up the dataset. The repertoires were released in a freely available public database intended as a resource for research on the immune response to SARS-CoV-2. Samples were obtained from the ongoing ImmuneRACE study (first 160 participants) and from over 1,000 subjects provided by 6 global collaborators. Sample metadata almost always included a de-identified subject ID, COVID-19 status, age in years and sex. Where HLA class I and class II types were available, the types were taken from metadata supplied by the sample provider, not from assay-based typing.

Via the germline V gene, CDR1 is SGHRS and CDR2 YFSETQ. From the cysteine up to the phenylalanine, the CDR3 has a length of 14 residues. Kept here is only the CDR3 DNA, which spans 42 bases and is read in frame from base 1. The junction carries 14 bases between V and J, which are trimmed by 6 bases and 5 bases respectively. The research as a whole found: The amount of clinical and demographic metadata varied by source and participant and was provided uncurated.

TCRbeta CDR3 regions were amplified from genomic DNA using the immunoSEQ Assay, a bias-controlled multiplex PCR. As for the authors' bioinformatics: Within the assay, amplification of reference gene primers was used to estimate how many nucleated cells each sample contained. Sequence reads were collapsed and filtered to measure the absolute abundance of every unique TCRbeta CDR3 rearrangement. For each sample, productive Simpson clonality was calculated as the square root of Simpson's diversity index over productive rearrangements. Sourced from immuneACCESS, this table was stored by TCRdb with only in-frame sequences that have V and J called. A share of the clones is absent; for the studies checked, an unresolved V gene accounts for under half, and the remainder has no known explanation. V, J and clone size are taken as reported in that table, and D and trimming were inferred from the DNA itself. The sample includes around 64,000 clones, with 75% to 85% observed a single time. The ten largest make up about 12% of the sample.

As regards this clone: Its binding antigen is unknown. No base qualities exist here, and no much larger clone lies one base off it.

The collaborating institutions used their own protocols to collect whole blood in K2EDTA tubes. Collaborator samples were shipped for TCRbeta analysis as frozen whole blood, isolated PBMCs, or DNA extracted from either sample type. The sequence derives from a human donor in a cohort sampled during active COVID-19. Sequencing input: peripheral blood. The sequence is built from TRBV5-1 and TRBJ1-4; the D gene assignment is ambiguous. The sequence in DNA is TGCGCCAGCAAGCGGGCACTGACGAATGAAAAACTGTTTTTT. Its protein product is CASKRALTNEKLFF.